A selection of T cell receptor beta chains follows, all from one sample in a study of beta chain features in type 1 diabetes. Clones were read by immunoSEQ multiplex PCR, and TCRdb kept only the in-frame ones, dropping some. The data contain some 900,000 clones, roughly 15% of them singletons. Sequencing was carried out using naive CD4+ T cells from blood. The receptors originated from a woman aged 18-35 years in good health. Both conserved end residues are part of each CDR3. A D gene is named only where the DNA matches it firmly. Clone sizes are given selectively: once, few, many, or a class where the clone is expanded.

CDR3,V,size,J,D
CASSSLAGGPGDNTQYF,TRBV27,few,TRBJ2-3,TRBD2
CASSEGSGSYNEQFF,TRBV14,.,TRBJ2-1,TRBD2
CASSLVLGAEKLFF,TRBV7-9,.,TRBJ1-4,.
CASSFAAIQTQYF,TRBV11-2,few,TRBJ2-5,.
CASSMTGGFFNEQFF,TRBV27,.,TRBJ2-1,TRBD1
CASQGEGGTEAFF,TRBV2,few,TRBJ1-1,TRBD1
CASSSNQGFEYEQYF,TRBV7-2,.,TRBJ2-7,.
CASSGGLDDEQFF,TRBV2,few,TRBJ2-1,TRBD2
CASSPVTSGRANEQFF,TRBV18,.,TRBJ2-1,TRBD2
CSVVGQRNTEAFF,TRBV29-1,few,TRBJ1-1,.
CASRRPGFDSGANVLTF,TRBV28,.,TRBJ2-6,.
CASSYGRGLETQYF,TRBV6-5,.,TRBJ2-5,.
CASSFSSQGTQYF,TRBV5-1,few,TRBJ2-5,.
CASSSYGTGRYEQYF,TRBV27,.,TRBJ2-7,TRBD1
CAISAATYEQYF,TRBV10-3,.,TRBJ2-7,.